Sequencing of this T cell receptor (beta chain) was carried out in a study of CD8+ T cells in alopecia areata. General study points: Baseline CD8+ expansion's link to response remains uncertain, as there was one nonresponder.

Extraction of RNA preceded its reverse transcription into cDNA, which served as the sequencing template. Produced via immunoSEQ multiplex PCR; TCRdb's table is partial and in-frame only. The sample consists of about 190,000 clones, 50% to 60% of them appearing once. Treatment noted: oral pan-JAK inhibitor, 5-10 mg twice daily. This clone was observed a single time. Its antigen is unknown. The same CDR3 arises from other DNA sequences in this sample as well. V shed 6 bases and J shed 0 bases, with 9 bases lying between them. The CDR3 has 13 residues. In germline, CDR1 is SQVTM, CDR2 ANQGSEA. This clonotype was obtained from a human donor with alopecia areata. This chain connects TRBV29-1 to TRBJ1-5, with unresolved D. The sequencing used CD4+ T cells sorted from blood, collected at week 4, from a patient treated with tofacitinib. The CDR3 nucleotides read TGCAGCGTGGCCGGGGATAGCAATCAGCCCCAGCATTTT. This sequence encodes CSVAGDSNQPQHF.